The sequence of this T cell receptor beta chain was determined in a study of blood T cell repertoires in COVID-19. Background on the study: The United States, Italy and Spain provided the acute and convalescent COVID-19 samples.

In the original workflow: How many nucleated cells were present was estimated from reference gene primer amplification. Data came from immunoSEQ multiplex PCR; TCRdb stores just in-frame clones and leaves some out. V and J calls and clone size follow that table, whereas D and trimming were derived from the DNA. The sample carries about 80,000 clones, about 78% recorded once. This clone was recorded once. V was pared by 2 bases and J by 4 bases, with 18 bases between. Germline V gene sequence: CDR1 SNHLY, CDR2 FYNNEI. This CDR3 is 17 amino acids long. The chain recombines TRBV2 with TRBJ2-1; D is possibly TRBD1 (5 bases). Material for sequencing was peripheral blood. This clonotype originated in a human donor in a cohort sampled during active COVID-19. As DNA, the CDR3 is TGTGCCAGCAGTGAATCCCCTCAGGGCGCGTTATACAATGAGCAGTTCTTC. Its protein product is CASSESPQGALYNEQFF.